This is a list of T cell receptor beta chains from one sample in a study of T cells in Graves' hyperthyroidism and ophthalmopathy. TCRdb re-called the multiplex PCR reads with MiXCR, one entry per CDR3 protein. The repertoire consists of around 620,000 distinct CDR3 sequences, with more than 45% occurring once and the leading ten covering 15% to 20%. The sample taken for sequencing was peripheral blood or thyroid tissue (not recorded which). The receptors shown here come from an adult woman with Graves' disease, either hyperthyroidism or ophthalmopathy (not recorded which). The CDR3 runs from the conserved cysteine through the conserved F or W. D genes are given only for firm matches. A row's size may be missing; if present it is once, few, many or a size class.

TRBV2	many	TRBJ1-5	14	.	TGTGCCAGTACAGGGATTTATAGCAATCAGCCCCAGCATTTT	CASTGIYSNQPQHF
TRBV12-3/TRBV12-4	.	TRBJ1-2	12	TRBD1	TGTGCCAGCAGAAGGACAGGGATTGGCTACACCTTC	CASRRTGIGYTF
TRBV20-1	many	TRBJ1-2	14	.	TGCAGTGCTAGTCCCCTCCGAGGGTTCTATGGCTACACCTTC	CSASPLRGFYGYTF
TRBV20-1	.	TRBJ2-5	11	.	TGCAGTGCTCCGATGGAGGGGGCCCAGTACTTC	CSAPMEGAQYF
TRBV29-1	.	TRBJ2-2	13	TRBD2	TGCAGCGCGGGGGGGGAGAACACTGGGGAGCTGTTTTTT	CSAGGENTGELFF
TRBV7-8	.	TRBJ2-2	16	.	TGTGCCAGCACCCACCGCGGGGACTGGGAGAAAGGGGAGCTGTTTTTT	CASTHRGDWEKGELFF
TRBV7-9	.	TRBJ2-5	16	TRBD1	TGTGCCAGCAGCTCACGCGCAAGGACAGGGGAGGAGACCCAGTACTTC	CASSSRARTGEETQYF
TRBV30	few	TRBJ2-2	11	.	TGTGCCTGGAGTAGGCAGGTAGAGCTGTTTTTT	CAWSRQVELFF
TRBV15	.	TRBJ2-1	17	.	TGTGCCACCAGCAGAGTATCGGGGGCCCCGTCCTACAATGAGCAGTTCTTC	CATSRVSGAPSYNEQFF
TRBV6-8	many	TRBJ2-7	14	.	TGTGCCAGCACCGAACAGGGAGTGGACTACGAGCAGTACTTC	CASTEQGVDYEQYF
TRBV19	few	TRBJ2-1	15	.	TGTGCCAGTACTTGGAGCTACAGCTCCTACAATGAGCAGTTCTTC	CASTWSYSSYNEQFF
TRBV10-2	.	TRBJ1-4	14	.	TGCGCCAGCATCTTGGGGATGTCTAATGAAAAACTGTTTTTT	CASILGMSNEKLFF
TRBV6-5	many	TRBJ1-4	15	.	TGTGCCAGCAGTTACGAAGGACGGACAAATGAAAAACTGTTTTTT	CASSYEGRTNEKLFF
TRBV15	.	TRBJ2-7	15	.	TGTGCCACCAGCAGCTTAGGGGCAGGGCTCTACGAGCAGTACTTC	CATSSLGAGLYEQYF
TRBV7-6	few	TRBJ2-7	17	.	TGTGCCAGCAGCTCCTTGGCGCCACAGGGTGGATACTACGAGCAGTACTTC	CASSSLAPQGGYYEQYF
TRBV29-1	.	TRBJ2-5	15	TRBD2	TGCAGCGTTGGGCGGGTTAGCGGGTACCAAGAGACCCAGTACTTC	CSVGRVSGYQETQYF
TRBV7-9	many	TRBJ2-7	17	.	TGTGCCAGCAGCCCGGGACCGGGGGCCGGAGGGACCTACGAGCAGTACTTC	CASSPGPGAGGTYEQYF
TRBV24-1	.	TRBJ2-2	12	TRBD2	TGTGCCACCAGTGAACCAGGGAGGGAACTGTTTTTT	CATSEPGRELFF
TRBV5-1	.	TRBJ2-7	11	.	TGCGCCAGCAGCTTCGGGGACGTGCATTACTTC	CASSFGDVHYF
TRBV7-9	few	TRBJ1-2	14	.	TGTGCCAGCAGCCGCCTGACAGGACCCTATGGCTACACCTTC	CASSRLTGPYGYTF
TRBV25-1	.	TRBJ1-5	14	.	TGTGCCATCTCTAGCGCGTCTAGCAATCAGCCCCAGCATTTT	CAISSASSNQPQHF
TRBV6-2/TRBV6-3	many	TRBJ1-1	12	.	TGTGCCAGCAGTCACGCAGGGTCTGAAGCTTTCTTT	CASSHAGSEAFF
TRBV19	.	TRBJ1-2	15	TRBD1	TGTGCCAGTAGGACAACCGGACAGGCTGACTATGGCTACACCTTC	CASRTTGQADYGYTF
TRBV9	once	TRBJ1-5	16	TRBD1	TGTGCCAGCAGCCCCGCCACAGGGGTCGGTAATCAGCCCCAGCATTTT	CASSPATGVGNQPQHF
TRBV9	many	TRBJ1-5	14	.	TGTGCCAGCAGCCCAGCGGGCGACCATCAGCCCCAGCATTTT	CASSPAGDHQPQHF
TRBV10-3	.	TRBJ1-4	14	TRBD1	TGTGCCATCGCAAGGGGGCCGCTTAATGAAAAACTGTTTTTT	CAIARGPLNEKLFF
TRBV6-1	many	TRBJ2-7	14	.	TGTGCCAGCAGGATCGGCCCGAGCTCCTACGAGCAGTACTTC	CASRIGPSSYEQYF
TRBV2	many	TRBJ1-2	11	.	TGTGCCAGCAGTGTAGCCTATGGCTACACCTTC	CASSVAYGYTF
TRBV14	many	TRBJ2-7	13	.	TGTGCCAGCAGCCAAGGGGGTAGCAACGAGCAGTACTTC	CASSQGGSNEQYF
TRBV6-5	many	TRBJ1-4	14	TRBD1	TGTGCCAGCAGGTCCGGGACAGTTAATGAAAAACTGTTTTTT	CASRSGTVNEKLFF
TRBV5-6	many	TRBJ2-5	17	TRBD2	TGTGCCAGCAGTCCGGCGCTTAGCGGGAGAGAAGGAGAGACCCAGTACTTC	CASSPALSGREGETQYF
TRBV10-2	.	TRBJ1-1	12	.	TGCGCCAGCTCCCCTGGGGTCTCTGAAGCTTTCTTT	CASSPGVSEAFF
TRBV12-3/TRBV12-4	many	TRBJ2-7	14	.	TGTGCCAGTTCTCGGGGGCACCTAACCTACGAGCAGTACTTC	CASSRGHLTYEQYF
TRBV10-3	.	TRBJ1-2	14	TRBD1	TGTGCCATCAGTGTCCCAGGGGGGGCGAGTGGCTACACCTTC	CAISVPGGASGYTF
TRBV20-1	many	TRBJ1-2	14	TRBD1	TGCAGTGCTAGGACAGGGCGCGGTAGTGGTGGCTACACCTTC	CSARTGRGSGGYTF
TRBV29-1	.	TRBJ1-3	13	.	TGCAGCTTGACAGGAGCCTCTGGAAACACCATATATTTT	CSLTGASGNTIYF
TRBV10-3	many	TRBJ2-7	12	.	TGTGCCACCTGGGACAAGACCTACGAGCAGTACTTC	CATWDKTYEQYF
TRBV29-1	few	TRBJ2-7	13	.	TGCAGCGTTTCCCCCATTCAGGGATACGAGCAGTACTTC	CSVSPIQGYEQYF
TRBV6-6	many	TRBJ2-7	16	TRBD2	TGTGCCAGCCATGAGGCTACTAGCGGGAGGCCGTGGGAGCAGTACTTC	CASHEATSGRPWEQYF
TRBV20-1	.	TRBJ1-6	13	.	TGCAGTGCTAGTCGACTTCTTAATTCACCCCTCCACTTT	CSASRLLNSPLHF
TRBV20-1	.	TRBJ1-2	11	.	TGCAGTGCTCCGGCAGGGACTGGCTACACCTTC	CSAPAGTGYTF
TRBV15	few	TRBJ1-2	15	.	TGTGCCACCAGCAGAGCCCGGGACACCCAGGATGGCTACACCTTC	CATSRARDTQDGYTF
TRBV15	.	TRBJ2-2	14	.	TGTGCCACCAGGGGGCAGGGGCTCTTCGCGGAGCTGTTTTTT	CATRGQGLFAELFF
TRBV20-1	.	TRBJ2-7	15	.	TGCAGTGCGAGCCTCAGGGCGGCTAGAGATTACGAGCAGTACTTC	CSASLRAARDYEQYF
TRBV20-1	.	TRBJ2-5	14	.	TGCAGTGCTAGAGATGTGGTGGGGGCGGAGACCCAGTACTTC	CSARDVVGAETQYF
TRBV7-2	many	TRBJ1-5	15	.	TGTGCCAGCAGCTTAGGGACCCTAGGCAATCAGCCCCAGCATTTT	CASSLGTLGNQPQHF
TRBV19	.	TRBJ1-5	14	TRBD1	TGTGCCAGTAGTGAGACAGGGGGACGGCAGCCCCAGCATTTT	CASSETGGRQPQHF
TRBV7-9	.	TRBJ2-7	14	.	TGTGCCAGCGAACAGGTGGACCTCTCCTACGAGCAGTACTTC	CASEQVDLSYEQYF
TRBV5-6	many	TRBJ1-2	15	.	TGTGCCAGCAGCTTAGGGCAGTCAACCCACTATGGCTACACCTTC	CASSLGQSTHYGYTF
TRBV12-3/TRBV12-4	.	TRBJ2-6	13	.	TGTGCCAGCAGTGGATCAGGGTCCAACGTCCTGACTTTC	CASSGSGSNVLTF
TRBV20-1	many	TRBJ1-6	14	TRBD1	TGCAGTGCTAGCCCGGGACAGGTTAATTCACCCCTCCACTTT	CSASPGQVNSPLHF
TRBV10-3	.	TRBJ1-1	15	TRBD1	TGTGCCATCAGGGGGGACCGACAGGGGGGCACCTGGGCTTTCTTT	CAIRGDRQGGTWAFF